This T cell receptor beta chain comes out of a study of blood T cells in healthy people across ages. This clonotype was detected only a few times. Its matching antigen is unknown. A sample-barcoded 5' primer and a J-beta primer mix were used in a second PCR of about 7 to 12 cycles. Through a template-switch adaptor with 12 random nucleotides, each cDNA molecule received a tag. Any given sample supplied a minimum of 3 million CDR3-containing paired-end reads. MiXCR, run by TCRdb on the 5' RACE reads, gives a single entry per CDR3 protein. Here the sample spans around 1.7 million distinct CDR3 sequences, 28% being singletons. Study-wide findings and caveats: The study found more naive CD4+ cells and higher diversity in long-lived than aged donors. Estimates drawn from one million T cells were deemed to understate diversity.

The CDR3 loop spans 17 amino acids. Trimming pared 6 bases from V and 4 bases from J, leaving 23 bases between. The rearrangement uses TRBV12-3 or TRBV12-4 and TRBJ2-3; perhaps TRBD1 as D (8 bases). The sample taken for sequencing was blood. The receptor was derived from a woman in her thirties in good health. CDR3 bases: TGTGCCAGCAGCCCCTCCCCTAGGACAGGGAGGGCAGATACGCAGTATTTT. It is translated as CASSPSPRTGRADTQYF.